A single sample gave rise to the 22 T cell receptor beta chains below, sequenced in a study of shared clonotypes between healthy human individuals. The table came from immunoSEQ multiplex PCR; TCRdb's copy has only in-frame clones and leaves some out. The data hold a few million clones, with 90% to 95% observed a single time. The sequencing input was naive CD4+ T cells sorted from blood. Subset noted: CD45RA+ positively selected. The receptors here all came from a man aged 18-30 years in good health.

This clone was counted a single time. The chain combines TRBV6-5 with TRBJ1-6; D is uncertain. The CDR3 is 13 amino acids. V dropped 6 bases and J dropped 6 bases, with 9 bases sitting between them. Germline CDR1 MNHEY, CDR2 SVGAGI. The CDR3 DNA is TGTGCCAGCAGGCGAGAACCTAATTCACCCCTCCACTTT. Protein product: CASRREPNSPLHF.

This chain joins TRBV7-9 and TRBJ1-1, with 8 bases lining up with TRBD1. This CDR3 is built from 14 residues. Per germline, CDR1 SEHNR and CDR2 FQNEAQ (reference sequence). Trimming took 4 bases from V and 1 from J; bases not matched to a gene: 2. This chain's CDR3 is CASSYQGANTEAFF. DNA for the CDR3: TGTGCCAGCAGCTATCAGGGGGCGAACACTGAAGCTTTCTTT.

The CDR3 here is CSADPGTQYF. In nucleotides, the CDR3 is TGCAGTGCTGACCCTGGGACCCAGTACTTC. The V and J genes are TRBV20-1 and TRBJ2-5; D not resolved. The V and J ends lost 5 bases and 7 bases respectively, with 8 bases between them. The length of the CDR3 is 10 residues. Germline values: CDR1 DFQATT, CDR2 SNEGSKA (reference sequence).

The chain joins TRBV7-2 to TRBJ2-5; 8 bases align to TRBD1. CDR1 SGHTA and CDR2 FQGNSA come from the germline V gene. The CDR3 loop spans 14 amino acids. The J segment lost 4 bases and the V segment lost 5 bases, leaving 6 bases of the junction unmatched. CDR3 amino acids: CASSGNTGGETQYF. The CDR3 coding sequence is TGTGCCAGCAGCGGGAACACAGGGGGAGAGACCCAGTACTTC.

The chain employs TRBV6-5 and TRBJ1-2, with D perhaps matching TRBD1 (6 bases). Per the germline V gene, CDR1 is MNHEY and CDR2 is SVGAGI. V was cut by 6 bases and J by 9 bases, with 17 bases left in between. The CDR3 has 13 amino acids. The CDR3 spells CASSPPLGGRYTF. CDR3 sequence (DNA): TGTGCCAGCAGCCCCCCGTTGGGGGGCCGCTACACCTTC.

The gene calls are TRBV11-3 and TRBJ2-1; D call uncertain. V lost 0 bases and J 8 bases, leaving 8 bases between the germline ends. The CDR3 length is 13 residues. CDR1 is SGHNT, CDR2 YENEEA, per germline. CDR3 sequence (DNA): TGTGCCAGCAGCTTAGAGGGCTCCCATGAGCAGTTCTTC. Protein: CASSLEGSHEQFF. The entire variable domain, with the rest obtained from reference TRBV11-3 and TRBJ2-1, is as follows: EAGVVQSPRYKIIEKKQPVAFWCNPISGHNTLYWYLQNLGQGPELLIRYENEEAVDDSQLPKDRFSAERLKGVDSTLKIQPAELGDSAVYLCASSLEGSHEQFFGPGTRLTVL.

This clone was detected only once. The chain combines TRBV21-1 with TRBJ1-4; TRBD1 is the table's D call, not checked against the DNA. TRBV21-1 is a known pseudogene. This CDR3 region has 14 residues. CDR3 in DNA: TGTGCCAGGACAACTACAGGGCCTAATGAAAAACTGTTTTTT. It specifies CARTTTGPNEKLFF.

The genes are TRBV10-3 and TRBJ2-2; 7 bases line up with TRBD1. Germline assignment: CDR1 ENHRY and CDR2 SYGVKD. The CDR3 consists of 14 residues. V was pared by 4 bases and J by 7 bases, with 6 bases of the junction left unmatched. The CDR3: CAISGQGVSGELFF. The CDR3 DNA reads TGTGCCATCAGTGGCCAGGGGGTAAGCGGGGAGCTGTTTTTT.

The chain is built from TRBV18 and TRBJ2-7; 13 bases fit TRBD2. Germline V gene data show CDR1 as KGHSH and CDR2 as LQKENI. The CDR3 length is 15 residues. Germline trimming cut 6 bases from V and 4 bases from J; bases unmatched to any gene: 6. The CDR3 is CASSSGLAGKYEQYF. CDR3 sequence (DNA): TGTGCCAGCTCGTCGGGACTAGCGGGAAAATACGAGCAGTACTTC.

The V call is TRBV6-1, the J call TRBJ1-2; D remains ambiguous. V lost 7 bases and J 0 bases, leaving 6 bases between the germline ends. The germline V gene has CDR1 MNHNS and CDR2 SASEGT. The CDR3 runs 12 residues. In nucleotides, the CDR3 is TGTGCCAGCACTACTACTAACTATGGCTACACCTTC. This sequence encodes CASTTTNYGYTF.

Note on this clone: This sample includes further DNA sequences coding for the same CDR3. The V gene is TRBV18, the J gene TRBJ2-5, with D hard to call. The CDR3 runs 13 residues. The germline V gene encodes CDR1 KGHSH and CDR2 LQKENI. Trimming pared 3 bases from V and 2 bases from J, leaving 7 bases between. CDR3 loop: CASSPGLQETQYF. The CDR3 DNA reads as TGTGCCAGCTCACCGGGGTTGCAAGAGACCCAGTACTTC.

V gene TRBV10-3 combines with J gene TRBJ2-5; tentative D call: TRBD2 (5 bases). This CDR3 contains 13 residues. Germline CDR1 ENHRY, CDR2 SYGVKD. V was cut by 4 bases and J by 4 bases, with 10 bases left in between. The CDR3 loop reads CAISGGKGETQYF. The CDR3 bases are TGTGCCATCAGTGGAGGGAAGGGAGAGACCCAGTACTTC.

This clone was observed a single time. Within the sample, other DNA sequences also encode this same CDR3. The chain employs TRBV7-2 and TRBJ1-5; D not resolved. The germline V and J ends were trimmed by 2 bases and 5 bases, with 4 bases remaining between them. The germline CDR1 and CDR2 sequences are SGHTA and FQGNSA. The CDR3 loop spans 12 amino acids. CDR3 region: CASSLYDQPQHF. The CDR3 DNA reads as TGTGCCAGCAGCTTATACGATCAGCCCCAGCATTTT. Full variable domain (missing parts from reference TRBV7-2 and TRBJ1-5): GAGVSQSPSNKVTEKGKDVELRCDPISGHTALYWYRQSLGQGLEFLIYFQGNSAPDKSGLPSDRFSAERTGGSVSTLTIQRTQQEDSAVYLCASSLYDQPQHFGDGTRLSIL.

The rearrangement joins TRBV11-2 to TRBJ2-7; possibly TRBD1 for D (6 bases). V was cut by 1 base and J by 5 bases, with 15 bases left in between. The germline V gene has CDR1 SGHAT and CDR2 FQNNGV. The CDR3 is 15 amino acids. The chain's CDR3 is CASSLGWTVVHEQYF. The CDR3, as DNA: TGTGCCAGCAGCTTAGGATGGACAGTCGTCCACGAGCAGTACTTC.

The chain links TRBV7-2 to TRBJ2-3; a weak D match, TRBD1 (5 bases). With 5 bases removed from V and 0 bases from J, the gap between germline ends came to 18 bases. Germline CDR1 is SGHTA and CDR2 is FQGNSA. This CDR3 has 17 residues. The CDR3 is CASSPRFQGYSTDTQYF. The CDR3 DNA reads TGTGCCAGCAGCCCACGCTTTCAGGGATATAGCACAGATACGCAGTATTTT.

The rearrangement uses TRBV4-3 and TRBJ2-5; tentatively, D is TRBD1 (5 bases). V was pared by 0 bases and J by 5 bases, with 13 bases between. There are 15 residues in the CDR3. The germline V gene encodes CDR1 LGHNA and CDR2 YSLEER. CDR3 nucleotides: TGCGCCAGCAGCCAAGAATGGGGCAGGACGGAGACCCAGTACTTC. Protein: CASSQEWGRTETQYF.

The CDR3 region is CASSNRGRKSDEQYF. Written as DNA, the CDR3 is TGTGCCAGCAGCAACCGGGGCCGAAAAAGCGACGAGCAGTACTTC. The chain employs TRBV6-6 and TRBJ2-7; either TRBD1 or TRBD2 may supply D (5 bases each). The CDR3 has 15 amino acids. Germline V gene data show CDR1 as MNHNY and CDR2 as SVGAGI (reference sequence). Trimming removed 6 bases from V and 5 bases from J, with 20 bases in between.

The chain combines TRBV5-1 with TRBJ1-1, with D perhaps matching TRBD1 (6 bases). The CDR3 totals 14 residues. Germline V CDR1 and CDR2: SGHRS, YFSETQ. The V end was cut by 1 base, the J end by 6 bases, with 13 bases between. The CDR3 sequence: CASSLTGWRSEAFF. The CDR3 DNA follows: TGCGCCAGCAGCTTGACAGGGTGGAGGTCTGAAGCTTTCTTT.

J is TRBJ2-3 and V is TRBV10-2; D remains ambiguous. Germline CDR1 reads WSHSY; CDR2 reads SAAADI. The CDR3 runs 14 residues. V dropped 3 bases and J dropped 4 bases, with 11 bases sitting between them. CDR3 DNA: TGCGCCAGCAGTGACGGTGATCGGGCAGATACGCAGTATTTT. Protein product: CASSDGDRADTQYF.

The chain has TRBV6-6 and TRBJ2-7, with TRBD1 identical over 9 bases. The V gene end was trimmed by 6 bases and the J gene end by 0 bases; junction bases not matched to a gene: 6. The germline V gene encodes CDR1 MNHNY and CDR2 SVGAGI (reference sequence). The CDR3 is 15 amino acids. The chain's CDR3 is CASRTGGPFSYEQYF. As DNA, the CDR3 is TGTGCCAGCAGGACAGGGGGACCCTTCTCCTACGAGCAGTACTTC.

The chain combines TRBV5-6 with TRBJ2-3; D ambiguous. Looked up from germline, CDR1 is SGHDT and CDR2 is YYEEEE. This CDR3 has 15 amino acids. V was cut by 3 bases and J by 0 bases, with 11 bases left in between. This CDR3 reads CASSSLGYSTDTQYF. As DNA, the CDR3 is TGTGCCAGCAGCTCTCTAGGATATAGCACAGATACGCAGTATTTT.

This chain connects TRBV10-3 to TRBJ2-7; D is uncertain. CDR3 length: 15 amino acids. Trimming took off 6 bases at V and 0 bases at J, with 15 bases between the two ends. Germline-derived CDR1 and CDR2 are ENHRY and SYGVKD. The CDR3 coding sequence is TGTGCCATCAGCGGTCCGCAGTTGGACTCCTACGAGCAGTACTTC. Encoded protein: CAISGPQLDSYEQYF.